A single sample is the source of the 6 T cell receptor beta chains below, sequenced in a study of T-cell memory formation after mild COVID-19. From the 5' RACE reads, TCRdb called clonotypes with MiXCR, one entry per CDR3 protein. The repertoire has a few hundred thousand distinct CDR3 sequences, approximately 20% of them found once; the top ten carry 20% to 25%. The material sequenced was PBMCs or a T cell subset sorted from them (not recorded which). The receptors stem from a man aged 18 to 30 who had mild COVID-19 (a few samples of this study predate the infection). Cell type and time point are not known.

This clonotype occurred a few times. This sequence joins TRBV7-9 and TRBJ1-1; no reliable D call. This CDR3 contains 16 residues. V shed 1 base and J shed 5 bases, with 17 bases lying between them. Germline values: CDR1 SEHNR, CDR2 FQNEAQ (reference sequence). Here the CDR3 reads CASSLVLYGVSTEAFF. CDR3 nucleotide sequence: TGTGCCAGCAGCTTAGTTTTGTATGGGGTTTCGACTGAAGCTTTCTTT.

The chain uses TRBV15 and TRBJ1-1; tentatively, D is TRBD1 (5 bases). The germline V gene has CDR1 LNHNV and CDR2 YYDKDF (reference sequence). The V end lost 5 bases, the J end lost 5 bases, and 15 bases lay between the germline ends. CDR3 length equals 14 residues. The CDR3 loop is CATSGTGPGTEAFF. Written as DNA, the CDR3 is TGTGCCACCAGCGGGACGGGGCCAGGGACTGAAGCTTTCTTT.

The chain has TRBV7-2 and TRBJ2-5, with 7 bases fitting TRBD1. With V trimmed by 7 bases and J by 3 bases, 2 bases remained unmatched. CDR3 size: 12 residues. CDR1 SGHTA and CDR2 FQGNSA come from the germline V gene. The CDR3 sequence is CASIGTEETQYF. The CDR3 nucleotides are TGTGCCAGCATCGGGACAGAAGAGACCCAGTACTTC.

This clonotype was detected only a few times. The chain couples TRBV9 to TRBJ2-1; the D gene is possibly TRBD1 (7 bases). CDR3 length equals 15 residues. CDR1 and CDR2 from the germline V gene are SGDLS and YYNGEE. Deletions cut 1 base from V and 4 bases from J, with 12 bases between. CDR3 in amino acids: CASSVRAGGYNEQFF. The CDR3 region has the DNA TGTGCCAGCAGCGTACGGGCAGGGGGGTACAATGAGCAGTTCTTC.

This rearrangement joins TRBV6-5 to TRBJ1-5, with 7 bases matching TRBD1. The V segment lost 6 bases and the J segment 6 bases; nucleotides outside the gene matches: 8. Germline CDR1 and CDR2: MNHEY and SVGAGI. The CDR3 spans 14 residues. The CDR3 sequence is CASSRTGVFQPQHF. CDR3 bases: TGTGCCAGCAGCCGAACAGGGGTATTTCAGCCCCAGCATTTT.

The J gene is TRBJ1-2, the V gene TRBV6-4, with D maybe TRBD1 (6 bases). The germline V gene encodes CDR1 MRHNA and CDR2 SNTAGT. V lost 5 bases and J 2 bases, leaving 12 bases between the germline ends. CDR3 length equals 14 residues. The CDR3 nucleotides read TGTGCCAGCAGTCGGGGGGCTTTAAACTATGGCTACACCTTC. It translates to CASSRGALNYGYTF.